A single sample gave rise to the 17 T cell receptor beta chains below, sequenced in a study of regulatory T cells in long-lasting Graves disease. Investigators prepared the TCR beta libraries by applying iRepertoire HTBI primers and Arm-PCR of CDR3 regions. One entry per CDR3 protein, called by TCRdb with MiXCR from the multiplex PCR reads. The sample carries hundreds of thousands of distinct CDR3 sequences, less than 20% recorded once. Time point described: newly diagnosed GD, antithyroid drugs for less than 3 months. After RNA was extracted from PBMCs, the TCR library was made from it. The sample consisted of peripheral blood mononuclear cells (PBMCs), taken at new diagnosis, from a patient treated with antithyroid drugs. All receptors come from a female donor with Graves disease.

This clonotype was seen ten or more times. The genes are TRBV6-1 and TRBJ1-3; TRBD1 is a possible D gene (5 bases). The V gene lost 5 bases and the J gene lost 7 bases, with 15 bases spanning the gap. CDR1 and CDR2 from the germline V gene are MNHNS and SASEGT. The CDR3 length is 14 residues. In nucleotides, the CDR3 is TGTGCCAGCAGTCCAAAGAGGGGAAGGAACACCATATATTTT. This translates into CASSPKRGRNTIYF.

This clonotype has ten or more counts. The chain uses TRBV12-3 or TRBV12-4 and TRBJ1-2; no clear D. CDR3 size: 21 residues. V dropped 4 bases and J dropped 0 bases, with 30 bases sitting between them. The CDR3 reads CASSSYGPLGPTGITNYGYTF. The CDR3 DNA is TGTGCCAGCAGTTCCTACGGTCCTTTAGGACCGACGGGGATAACTAACTATGGCTACACCTTC.

A few counts support this clonotype. The rearrangement joins TRBV5-1 to TRBJ2-5; no reliable D call. Between the trimmed V and J ends, which lost 1 base and 5 bases, there was a span of 9 bases. Germline V lookup: CDR1 SGHRS, CDR2 YFSETQ. This CDR3 has 13 amino acids. CDR3 nucleotide sequence: TGCGCCAGCAGCTTGACTGCCTGGGAGACCCAGTACTTC. Amino acid sequence: CASSLTAWETQYF.

This clonotype has a count of ten or more. This rearrangement joins TRBV7-9 to TRBJ1-2; 11 bases are shared with TRBD1. Germline CDR1 reads SEHNR; CDR2 reads FQNEAQ (reference sequence). Trimming cost V 10 bases and J 8 bases; bases outside gene matches: 15. This CDR3 spans 15 amino acids. In DNA form, the CDR3 reads TGTGCCACCAAAACCGGACAGGGGGCGCGAGGCGGCTACACCTTC. Its translation: CATKTGQGARGGYTF.

For this clonotype: This may come from a read error, since a much larger clone is one base off. J is TRBJ1-4 and V is TRBV7-9; D is ambiguous. Germline V gives CDR1 SEHNR, CDR2 FQNEAQ (reference sequence). The CDR3 contains 14 residues. Trimming removed 6 bases at V and 5 bases at J, with 13 bases between. The CDR3 here is CASSPHDRNEKLFF. The CDR3, as DNA: TGTGCCAGCAGTCCTCACGATCGAAATGAAAAACTGTTTTTT.

This chain uses TRBV28 with TRBJ2-7, with 8 bases identical to TRBD2. The V gene end was trimmed by 1 base and the J gene end by 2 bases; junction bases not matched to a gene: 7. Per germline, CDR1 MDHEN and CDR2 SYDVKM. This CDR3 comprises 16 residues. The CDR3 DNA follows: TGTGCCAGCAGTTTATCTAGCGGGCTCGCCCCCTACGAGCAGTACTTC. Translating it yields CASSLSSGLAPYEQYF.

V gene TRBV7-9 combines with J gene TRBJ1-5, with D unresolved. Germline V gene sequence: CDR1 SEHNR, CDR2 FQNEAQ (reference sequence). Trimming removed 9 bases from V and 0 bases from J, with 9 bases in between. This CDR3 comprises 13 residues. CDR3 sequence (DNA): TGTGCCAGTGGGAGCGATAGCAATCAGCCCCAGCATTTT. It yields the protein CASGSDSNQPQHF.

This clonotype has ten or more counts. The chain carries TRBV28 and TRBJ2-1, with TRBD2 matching over 9 bases. CDR3 size: 14 residues. Germline assignment: CDR1 MDHEN and CDR2 SYDVKM. The junction had 3 bases not matched to a gene; V was cut back by 5 bases and J by 4 bases. CDR3 in amino acids: CASSVAGEYNEQFF. The DNA for the CDR3 is TGTGCCAGCAGTGTAGCGGGAGAATACAATGAGCAGTTCTTC.

In this sample, this clonotype turned up many times. The chain combines TRBV20-1 with TRBJ2-5; 10 bases fit TRBD2. V lost 1 base to trimming and J lost 3 bases; unmatched junction nucleotides: 5. Germline assignment: CDR1 DFQATT and CDR2 SNEGSKA (reference sequence). This CDR3 is built from 15 residues. For the CDR3, the DNA is TGCAGTGCTAGAGCCCCAGCGGGAGGGGAAGAGACCCAGTACTTC. Translated, it gives CSARAPAGGEETQYF.

This clonotype was detected ten times or more. This chain connects TRBV28 to TRBJ2-7; 7 bases are shared with TRBD2. Germline CDR1 and CDR2: MDHEN and SYDVKM. J lost 6 bases, V lost 5 bases, and 7 bases had no gene match. CDR3 length: 13 residues. CDR3 nucleotides: TGTGCCAGCAGTCATCAGCGGGAACCCGAGCAGTACTTC. It specifies CASSHQREPEQYF. Drawing the rest from reference TRBV28 and TRBJ2-7, the complete variable domain is DVKVTQSSRYLVKRTGEKVFLECVQDMDHENMFWYRQDPGLGLRLIYFSYDVKMKEKGDIPEGYSVSREKKERFSLILESASTNQTSMYLCASSHQREPEQYFGPGTRLTVT.

The chain employs TRBV9 and TRBJ1-2, with unresolved D. CDR1 and CDR2 from the germline V gene are SGDLS and YYNGEE. The V end lost 3 bases, the J end lost 6 bases, and 12 bases lay between the germline ends. The CDR3 is made up of 13 amino acids. CDR3 bases: TGTGCCAGCAGCGCGCGACCCACTGATGGCTACACCTTC. Amino acids: CASSARPTDGYTF.

Written as DNA, the CDR3 is TGTGCCAGCAGCCACCGAACGCTGGGCACAACTCTAAGTTCACCCCTCCACTTT. Encoded protein: CASSHRTLGTTLSSPLHF. The chain links TRBV3-1 to TRBJ1-6; D is undetermined. The V gene's germline CDR1 is LGHDT and CDR2 YNNKEL (reference sequence). The CDR3 loop spans 18 amino acids. V was cut by 3 bases and J by 9 bases, with 24 bases left in between.

This clonotype was detected a few times. The chain is built from TRBV5-5 and TRBJ2-2; D uncertain. Looked up from germline, CDR1 is SGHKS and CDR2 is YYEKEE (reference sequence). The CDR3 sequence is 11 residues long. V lost 4 bases and J 8 bases, leaving 6 bases between the germline ends. CDR3 sequence: CASSPHGELFF. DNA for the CDR3: TGTGCCAGCAGCCCCCATGGGGAGCTGTTTTTT.

This clonotype has at least ten counts. The chain joins TRBV5-6 to TRBJ2-1; 10 positions agree with TRBD2. Germline CDR1 reads SGHDT; CDR2 reads YYEEEE. This CDR3 region has 17 residues. V shed 0 bases and J 4 bases; nucleotides not matched to a gene: 7. CDR3 residues: CASSLGVSGGIYNEQFF. CDR3 DNA sequence: TGTGCCAGCAGCTTGGGTGTTAGCGGGGGGATTTACAATGAGCAGTTCTTC.

This clonotype was seen repeatedly, ten times or more. The V call is TRBV7-3, the J call TRBJ2-1; D might be TRBD1 (5 bases). V lost 6 bases and J 10 bases, leaving 19 bases between the germline ends. This CDR3 comprises 14 residues. Germline CDR1 reads SGHTA; CDR2 reads FQGTGA. CDR3 amino acids: CASSIRGRESEQFF. CDR3 nucleotide sequence: TGTGCCAGCAGTATAAGGGGTAGAGAGTCGGAGCAGTTCTTC.

This clonotype was detected ten times or more. The V gene is TRBV11-2, the J gene TRBJ2-5; 10 bases are a match to TRBD1. The ends lost 6 bases at V and 3 bases at J; junction bases unmatched: 7. The CDR3 is 15 residues long. CDR1 SGHAT and CDR2 FQNNGV come from the germline V gene. Here the CDR3 DNA reads TGTGCCAGCAGACAGGCGGGACAGGGGAAAGAGACCCAGTACTTC. Protein product: CASRQAGQGKETQYF.

The sample holds many counts of this clonotype. The rearrangement joins TRBV3-1 to TRBJ2-1; D is unclear. Germline V gives CDR1 LGHDT, CDR2 YNNKEL (reference sequence). Trimming cost V 0 bases and J 4 bases, with 7 bases left between them. The CDR3 is made up of 14 amino acids. The DNA for the CDR3 is TGTGCCAGCAGCCAAGATAGACGTTACAATGAGCAGTTCTTC. This codes for CASSQDRRYNEQFF.